This T cell receptor (beta chain) appears in the sequencing data of a study of identical twins. Template switching supplied a universal primer site; unique molecular identifiers were carried on the cDNA. One entry per CDR3 protein, called by TCRdb with MiXCR from the 5' RACE reads. The sample records under 300,000 distinct CDR3 sequences, 6.5% to 9.5% being singletons. Healthy Caucasian donors formed the entire cohort. Study-wide results and caveats: A lower insertion count was a feature of abundant cord blood beta clonotypes, with no such feature in memory repertoires.

The CDR3 covers 11 residues. Trimming cost V 7 bases and J 6 bases, with 8 bases left between them. Germline lookup yields CDR1 MNHEY and CDR2 SMNVEV (reference sequence). In this sample, this clonotype turned up many times. As yet, its antigen is unknown. These sequences were also reported in another study, on yellow fever vaccine responses in identical twins.

The gene calls are TRBV27 and TRBJ2-3, with D possibly called TRBD1 or TRBD2 (5 bases each). Sequencing used CD8+ T cells sorted from blood. The origin of this receptor is a woman aged 18-30 years in good health. CDR3 sequence (DNA): TGTGCCAGCATACGGGGCGATACGCAGTATTTT. Protein: CASIRGDTQYF.